Listed here is a single T cell receptor (beta chain). Its antigen is undetermined. It was autoimmune disease history or systemic immunosuppression that excluded patients. Germline V CDR1 and CDR2: SGDLS, YYNGEE. V was trimmed by 4 bases and J by 9 bases, leaving 17 bases between them. CDR3 length: 14 residues. Profiled with immunoSEQ multiplex PCR; TCRdb holds only in-frame clones, not every one. The sample comprises roughly 77,000 clones, approximately 81% of which are singletons, and over 3.5% rests with the top ten. The data derive from a study of OX40 agonist ivuxolimab in advanced cancers. Overall study: Around 40% of patients had received prior checkpoint inhibitor therapy. Study-wide results and caveats: Clonal expansion was seen in CD4+ and CD8+ blood T cells by week 6 at 0.1 to 3.0 mg/kg. Partial responders at 0.1-3.0 mg/kg showed near-lowest clonal expansion.

This chain links TRBV9 with TRBJ2-1, with D perhaps matching TRBD2 (5 bases). This clonotype originated in an adult with an advanced solid tumor such as melanoma, head and neck, liver or kidney cancer. The input for sequencing was CD4+ or CD8+ T cells sorted from blood, taken in a trial of the OX40 agonist ivuxolimab. CDR3 nucleotides: TGTGCCAGCAGCTCCGGAGCTAGCCGGAGTGAGCAGTTCTTC. Its protein product is CASSSGASRSEQFF.